This TCR beta chain comes out of a study of cytomegalovirus exposure and HLA in healthy donors. This clone was found once. Its specificity is not known. Findings and caveats of the study: Earlier findings revealed that most TCR beta V segments proved productive either about 87% or about 30% of the time.

The study ran its PCR with 60 Vbeta and 13 Jbeta primers. Assay used: immunoSEQ multiplex PCR; TCRdb lists only in-frame clones, some missing. The profile shows 95,000 to 150,000 clones, around four fifths of them singletons. V was clipped by 5 bases and J by 0 bases; unmatched bases: 8. The CDR3 extends over 16 amino acids. From germline, CDR1 is SEHNR and CDR2 FQNEAQ (reference sequence). Source material: PBMCs. The source of this sequence is a woman in her thirties or forties in good health and CMV-seronegative. The chain is built from TRBV7-9 and TRBJ2-7; the match to TRBD2 covers 9 bases. In DNA form, the CDR3 reads TGTGCCAGCAGCCCGGCTGGACTAGCGAGCTCCTACGAGCAGTACTTC. Protein: CASSPAGLASSYEQYF.